This T cell receptor (beta chain) is from a study of T cell responses to AZD1222 COVID-19 vaccine. Worth noting for this clone: Antigen unknown.

Data came from immunoSEQ multiplex PCR; TCRdb stores just in-frame clones and leaves some out. Among tens of thousands of clones listed, around 75% were seen once. Study-wide findings and caveats: Spike-wide vaccine-associated CD4 TCRs dominated at 160-218 and 743-854. Two AZD1222 administrations were followed by greater Spike-specific TCR breadth and depth. Within unmutated variant regions lay the reported targets of nearly half of spike-specific TCRs.

The germline V gene has CDR1 LGHDT and CDR2 YNNKEL (reference sequence). Trimming stripped 1 base from V and 3 bases from J, with 12 bases between. This CDR3 comprises 15 residues. The receptor comes from an adult in good health. The sample in question was peripheral blood, obtained on day 0 of AZD1222 vaccination. This rearrangement joins TRBV3-1 (or the pseudogene TRBV3-2) to TRBJ1-2; D remains ambiguous. The CDR3 spells CASSQGSGDYYGYTF. The CDR3 coding sequence is TGTGCCAGCAGCCAAGGGAGCGGCGACTACTATGGCTACACCTTC.